This T cell receptor (beta chain) was retrieved from a study of blood T cell repertoires in COVID-19. Study information: Sources were T cells, B-cell-depleted T cells, or PBMCs; the material itself was cDNA or gDNA.

Profiled with immunoSEQ multiplex PCR; TCRdb holds only in-frame clones, not every one. The sample lists some 180,000 clones, approximately 87% occurring once. The CDR3 extends over 13 amino acids. The V gene end was trimmed by 3 bases and the J gene end by 6 bases; junction bases not matched to a gene: 3. Germline V CDR1 and CDR2: SGHNT, YYREEE (reference sequence). The receptor was derived from an older man with active or convalescent COVID-19. Sequenced: peripheral blood. V and J are TRBV5-4 and TRBJ1-2; 9 positions agree with TRBD1. This CDR3 is CASSWTGEDGYTF. In DNA form, the CDR3 reads TGTGCCAGCAGCTGGACAGGGGAGGATGGCTACACCTTC.